This TCR beta chain was recovered during a study of beta chain features in type 1 diabetes. Study context: Researchers looked at some 110 million sorted cells across all samples.

The authors took one heparinised blood draw, averaging about 120 mL, from each donor. Study-level findings and limits: It was among patients, rather than healthy donors, that naive, central memory and Treg TCRB repertoires appeared more similar. PCR, the amplification step, might favor shorter templates, equally in patients and controls. In all four CD4+ subsets, TCRB CDR3 length was significantly, moderately reduced in type 1 diabetes.

Expressed TCRB transcripts were sequenced, since all the RNA that had been isolated was reverse transcribed. The assay was immunoSEQ multiplex PCR, and TCRdb's table has in-frame clones only and misses some. The top ten clones hold about 1% of a sample with 300,000 or so clones, approximately 10% of them seen once. Germline V CDR1 and CDR2: MNHEY, SMNVEV (reference sequence). V shed 4 bases, J shed 2 bases, and the junction held 3 bases outside the gene matches. The CDR3 consists of 16 residues. In this sample, this clone turned up a few times. Its antigen is as yet unknown. Sample: central memory CD4+ T cells from blood. This sequence joins TRBV27 and TRBJ2-2; TRBD1 matches 11 bases. The clonotype originates from a man in his thirties or forties with type 1 diabetes. This CDR3 is CASSSRTGGNTGELFF. The CDR3, as DNA: TGTGCCAGCAGTTCCCGGACAGGGGGCAACACCGGGGAGCTGTTTTTT.